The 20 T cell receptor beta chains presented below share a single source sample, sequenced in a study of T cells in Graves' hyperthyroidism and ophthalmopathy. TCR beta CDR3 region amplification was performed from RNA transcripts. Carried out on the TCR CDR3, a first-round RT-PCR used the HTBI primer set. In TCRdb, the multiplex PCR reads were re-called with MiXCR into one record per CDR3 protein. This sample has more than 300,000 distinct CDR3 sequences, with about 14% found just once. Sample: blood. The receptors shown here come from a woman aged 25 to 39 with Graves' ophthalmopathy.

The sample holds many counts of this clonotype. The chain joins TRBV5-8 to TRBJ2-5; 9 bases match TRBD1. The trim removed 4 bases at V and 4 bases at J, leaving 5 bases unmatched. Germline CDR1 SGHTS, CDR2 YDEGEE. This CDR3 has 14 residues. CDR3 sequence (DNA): TGTGCCAGCAGCCCGGGACAGGGTAGAGAGACCCAGTACTTC. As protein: CASSPGQGRETQYF.

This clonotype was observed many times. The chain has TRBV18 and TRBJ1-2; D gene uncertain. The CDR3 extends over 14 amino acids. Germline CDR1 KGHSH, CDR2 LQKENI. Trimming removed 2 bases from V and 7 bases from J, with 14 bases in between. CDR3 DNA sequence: TGTGCCAGCTCACCAACAGTTTCAAGCGGTGGCTACACCTTC. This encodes CASSPTVSSGGYTF.

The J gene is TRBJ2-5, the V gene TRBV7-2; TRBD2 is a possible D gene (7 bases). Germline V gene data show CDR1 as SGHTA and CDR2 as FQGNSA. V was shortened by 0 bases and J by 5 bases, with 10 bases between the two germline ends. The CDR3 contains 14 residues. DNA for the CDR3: TGTGCCAGCAGCTTAGCGGCGGGGGCTGAGACCCAGTACTTC. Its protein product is CASSLAAGAETQYF.

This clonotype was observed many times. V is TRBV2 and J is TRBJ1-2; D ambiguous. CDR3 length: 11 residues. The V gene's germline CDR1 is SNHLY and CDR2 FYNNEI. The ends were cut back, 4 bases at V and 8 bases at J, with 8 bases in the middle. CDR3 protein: CASSVLSGYTF. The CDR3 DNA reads TGTGCCAGCAGTGTTCTGTCCGGCTACACCTTC.

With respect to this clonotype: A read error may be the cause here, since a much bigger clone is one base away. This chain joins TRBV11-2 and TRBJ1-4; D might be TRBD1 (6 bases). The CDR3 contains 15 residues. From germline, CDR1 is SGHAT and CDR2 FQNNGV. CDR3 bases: TGTGCCAGCAGCTTCCGGGGGGCGTCTAATGAACAACTGTTTTTT. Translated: CASSFRGASNEQLFF.

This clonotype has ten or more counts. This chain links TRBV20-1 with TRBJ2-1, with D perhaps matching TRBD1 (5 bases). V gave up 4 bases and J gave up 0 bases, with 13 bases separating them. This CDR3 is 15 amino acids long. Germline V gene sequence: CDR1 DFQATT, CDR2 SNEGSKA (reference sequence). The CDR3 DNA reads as TGCAGTGCTATACGGAAAAGGGGCTCCTACAATGAGCAGTTCTTC. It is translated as CSAIRKRGSYNEQFF.

The CDR3 DNA reads as TGTGCCAGCAGTTACTCGGGACTAGCGGGGGGGCAGGAGACCCAGTACTTC. Encoded protein: CASSYSGLAGGQETQYF. The rearrangement uses TRBV6-5 and TRBJ2-5; 16 nucleotides align to TRBD2. Trimming cost V 0 bases and J 5 bases; bases outside gene matches: 3. Germline CDR1 and CDR2: MNHEY and SVGAGI. This CDR3 region has 17 residues.

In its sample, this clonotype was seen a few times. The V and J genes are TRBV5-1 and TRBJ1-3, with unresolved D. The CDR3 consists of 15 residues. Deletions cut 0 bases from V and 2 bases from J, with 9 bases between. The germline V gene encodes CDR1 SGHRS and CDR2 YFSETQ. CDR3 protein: CASSLGTSPGNTIYF. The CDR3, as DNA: TGCGCCAGCAGCTTGGGTACCAGCCCTGGAAACACCATATATTTT. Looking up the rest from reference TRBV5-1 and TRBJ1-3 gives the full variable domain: KAGVTQTPRYLIKTRGQQVTLSCSPISGHRSVSWYQQTPGQGLQFLFEYFSETQRNKGNFPGRFSGRQFSNSRSEMNVSTLELGDSALYLCASSLGTSPGNTIYFGEGSWLTVV.

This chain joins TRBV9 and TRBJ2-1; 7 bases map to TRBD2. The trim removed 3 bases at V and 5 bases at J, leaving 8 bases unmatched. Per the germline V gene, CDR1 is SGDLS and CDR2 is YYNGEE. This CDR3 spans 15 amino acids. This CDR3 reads CASSAEKRGDNEQFF. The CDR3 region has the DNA TGTGCCAGCAGCGCCGAGAAGCGGGGAGACAATGAGCAGTTCTTC.

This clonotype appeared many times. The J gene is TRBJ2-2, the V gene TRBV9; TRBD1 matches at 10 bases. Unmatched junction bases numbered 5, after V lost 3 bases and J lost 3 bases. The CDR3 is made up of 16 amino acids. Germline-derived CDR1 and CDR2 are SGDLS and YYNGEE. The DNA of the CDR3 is TGTGCCAGCAGCGGGGACAGGGGAGGACACACCGGGGAGCTGTTTTTT. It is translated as CASSGDRGGHTGELFF. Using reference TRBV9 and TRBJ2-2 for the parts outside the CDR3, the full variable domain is DSGVTQTPKHLITATGQRVTLRCSPRSGDLSVYWYQQSLDQGLQFLIQYYNGEERAKGNILERFSAQQFPDLHSELNLSSLELGDSALYFCASSGDRGGHTGELFFGEGSRLTVL.

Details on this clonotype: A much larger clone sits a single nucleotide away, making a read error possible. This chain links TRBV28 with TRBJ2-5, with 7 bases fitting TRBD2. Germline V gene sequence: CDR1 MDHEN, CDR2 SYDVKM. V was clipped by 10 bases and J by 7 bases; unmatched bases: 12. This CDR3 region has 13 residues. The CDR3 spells CATAGVGRGTQYF. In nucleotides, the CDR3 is TGTGCCACCGCGGGGGTTGGTAGAGGGACCCAGTACTTC.

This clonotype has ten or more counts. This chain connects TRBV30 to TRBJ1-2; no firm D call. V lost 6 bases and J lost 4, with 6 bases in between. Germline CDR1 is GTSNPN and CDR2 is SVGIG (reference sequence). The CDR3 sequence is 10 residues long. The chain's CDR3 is CACRGYGYTF. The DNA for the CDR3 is TGTGCCTGCCGCGGCTATGGCTACACCTTC.

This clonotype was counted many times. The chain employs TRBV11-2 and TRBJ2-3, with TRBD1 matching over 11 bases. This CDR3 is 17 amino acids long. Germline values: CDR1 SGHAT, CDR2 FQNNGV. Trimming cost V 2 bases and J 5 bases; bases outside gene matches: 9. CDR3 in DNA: TGTGCCAGCAGCTTAATCGGGACAGGGGGGTTTGAAGATACGCAGTATTTT. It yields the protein CASSLIGTGGFEDTQYF.

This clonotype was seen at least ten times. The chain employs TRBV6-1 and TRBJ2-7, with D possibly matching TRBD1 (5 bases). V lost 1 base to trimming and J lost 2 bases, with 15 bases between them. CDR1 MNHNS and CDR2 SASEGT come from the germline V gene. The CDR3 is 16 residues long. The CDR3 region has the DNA TGTGCCAGCAGTGAAGTTCGCAGGGTAGTTCCCTACGAGCAGTACTTC. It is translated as CASSEVRRVVPYEQYF.

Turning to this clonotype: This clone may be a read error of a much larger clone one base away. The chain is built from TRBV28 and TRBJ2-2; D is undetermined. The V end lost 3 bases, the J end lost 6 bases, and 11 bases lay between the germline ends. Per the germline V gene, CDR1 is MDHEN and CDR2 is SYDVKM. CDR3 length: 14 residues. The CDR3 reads CASSFVLGAGELFF. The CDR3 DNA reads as TGTGCCAGCAGTTTCGTTCTTGGGGCCGGGGAGCTGTTTTTT.

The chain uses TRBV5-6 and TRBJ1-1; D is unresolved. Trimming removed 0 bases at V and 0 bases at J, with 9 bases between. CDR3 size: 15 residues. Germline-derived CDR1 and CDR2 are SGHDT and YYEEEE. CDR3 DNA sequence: TGTGCCAGCAGCTTGGAGGGCAGACTGAACACTGAAGCTTTCTTT. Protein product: CASSLEGRLNTEAFF.

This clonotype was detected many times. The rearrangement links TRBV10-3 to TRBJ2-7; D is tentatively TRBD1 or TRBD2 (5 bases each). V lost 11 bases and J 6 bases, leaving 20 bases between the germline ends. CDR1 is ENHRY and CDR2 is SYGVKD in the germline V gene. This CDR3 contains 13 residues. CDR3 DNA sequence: TGTGCCGCCCGAAGCCTCCGGGACGCCGAGCAGTACTTC. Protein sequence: CAARSLRDAEQYF.

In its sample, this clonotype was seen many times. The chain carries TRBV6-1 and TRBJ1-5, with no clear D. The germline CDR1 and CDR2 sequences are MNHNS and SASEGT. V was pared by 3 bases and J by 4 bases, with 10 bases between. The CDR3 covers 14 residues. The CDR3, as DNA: TGTGCCAGCAGTGATCGCCCCTTGAATCAGCCCCAGCATTTT. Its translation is CASSDRPLNQPQHF.

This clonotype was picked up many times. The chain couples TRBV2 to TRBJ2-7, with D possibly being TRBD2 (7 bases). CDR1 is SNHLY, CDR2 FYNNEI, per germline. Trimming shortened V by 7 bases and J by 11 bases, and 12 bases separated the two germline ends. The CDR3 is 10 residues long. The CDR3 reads CASKGGAEYF. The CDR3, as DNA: TGTGCCAGCAAGGGGGGGGCGGAGTACTTC.

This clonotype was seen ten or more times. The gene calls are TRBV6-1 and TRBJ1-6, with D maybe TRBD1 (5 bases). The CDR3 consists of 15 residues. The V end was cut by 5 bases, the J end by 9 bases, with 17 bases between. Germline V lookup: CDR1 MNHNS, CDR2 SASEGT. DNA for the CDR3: TGTGCCAGCAGTTACCGGCAGGGTAGGAGTTCACCCCTCCACTTT. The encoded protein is CASSYRQGRSSPLHF.